A selection of T cell receptor beta chains follows, all from one sample in a study of technical replicates of blood from a handful of donors. Libraries were prepared by immunoSEQ multiplex PCR; TCRdb keeps only in-frame clonotypes and omits some of them. The sample lists around 97,000 clones; over 85% were seen once. Sequenced input: T cells isolated from PBMCs. The receptors stem from a human donor in good health. The CDR3 runs from the conserved cysteine through the conserved F or W. The order of the fields is D gene, CDR3 length, V gene, clone size, J gene, CDR3 DNA, CDR3 protein. The D gene is left open where the match is weak. Size is omitted from some rows. Given values are once, few, many or a class for expanded clones.

NA	15	TRBV6-6	NA	TRBJ2-1	TGTGCCAGCAGGGAGTTAGGGGGGCAGGGGGGCGAGCAGTTCTTC	CASRELGGQGGEQFF
TRBD2	19	TRBV14	NA	TRBJ2-7	TGTGCCAGCAGCCAACCGACAGCGGGAGGGCCTTTGTTCGGTAACGAGCAGTACTTC	CASSQPTAGGPLFGNEQYF
NA	15	TRBV27	NA	TRBJ2-1	TGTGCCAGCAGACTCGGCCGGACAGACTACAATGAGCAGTTCTTC	CASRLGRTDYNEQFF
TRBD1	15	TRBV11-2	NA	TRBJ2-7	TGTGCCAGCAGGGCAGGGACAGTTCCCTACTCCGAGCAGTACTTC	CASRAGTVPYSEQYF
TRBD2	16	TRBV11-1	NA	TRBJ2-7	TGTGCCAGCAGCCCCGGTCGCCGCCCGGGCGGGGGCGAGCAGTACTTC	CASSPGRRPGGGEQYF
TRBD1	14	TRBV10-3	NA	TRBJ1-2	TGTGCCATCAGTGCGTTAGGGACAGCCTATGGCTACACCTTC	CAISALGTAYGYTF
NA	14	TRBV19	NA	TRBJ2-1	TGTGCCAGTAGTATACGCGGGACCTACAATGAGCAGTTCTTC	CASSIRGTYNEQFF
NA	12	TRBV10-3	NA	TRBJ2-7	TGTGCCATCAGTTTAGTAGGGGACGAGCAGTACTTC	CAISLVGDEQYF
TRBD2	15	TRBV5-4	NA	TRBJ2-2	TGTGCCAGCAGCGCGGGACTAGCAATAACCGGGGAGCTGTTTTTT	CASSAGLAITGELFF
TRBD2	16	TRBV4-3	NA	TRBJ2-1	TGCGCCAGCAGCCAAGATGGCCCTCGGGAGGCGATTGAGCAGTTCTTC	CASSQDGPREAIEQFF
TRBD2	16	TRBV7-2	once	TRBJ2-1	TGTGCCAGCAGCTTCCCCCGGGAGGGCCAAGGGAATGAGCAGTTCTTC	CASSFPREGQGNEQFF
TRBD1	16	TRBV28	NA	TRBJ1-4	TGTGCCAGCAATCCGCTTGACAGGGAGGCGAGTGAAAAACTGTTTTTT	CASNPLDREASEKLFF
NA	13	TRBV11-3	once	TRBJ2-1	TGTGCCAGCACCAAGGACACCTACAATGAGCAGTTCTTC	CASTKDTYNEQFF
NA	15	TRBV28	NA	TRBJ2-1	TGTGCCAGCAGTTCCCTTAATAGCCGGGAAGATGAGCAGTTCTTC	CASSSLNSREDEQFF
NA	13	TRBV19	NA	TRBJ1-5	TGTGCCAGTAGTCCCGACAGGAATCAGCCCCAGCATTTT	CASSPDRNQPQHF
NA	14	TRBV5-8	NA	TRBJ2-7	TGTGCCAGCAGCCGCCGGGGGTTGCGCTACGAGCAGTACTTC	CASSRRGLRYEQYF
NA	16	TRBV6-1	NA	TRBJ2-3	TGTGCCAGCAGTGGGCGTCCGGGTCTCAGCACAGATACGCAGTATTTT	CASSGRPGLSTDTQYF
TRBD2	16	TRBV2	NA	TRBJ2-1	TGTGCCATCAGTGAAATAAGGGGTCGGGGGGGCAATGAGCAGTTCTTC	CAISEIRGRGGNEQFF